This paragraph reports one T cell receptor (beta chain). Profiled with immunoSEQ multiplex PCR; TCRdb holds only in-frame clones, not every one. The sample includes over 100,000 clones, roughly 84% of them seen just once. The data are from a study of blood T cell repertoires in COVID-19. Germline loops: CDR1 LNHDA, CDR2 SQIVND (reference sequence). V lost 3 bases to trimming and J lost 0 bases, with 8 bases between them. CDR3 length equals 14 residues. V and J are TRBV19 and TRBJ1-1; D ambiguous. Sequencing used peripheral blood. The receptor's source is a woman in her 70s with acute or convalescent COVID-19. CDR3 coding DNA: TGTGCCAGTAGTATGGGCCAGTTGAACACTGAAGCTTTCTTT. As protein: CASSMGQLNTEAFF.